This passage covers 5 T cell receptor beta chains from one sample sequenced in a study of OX40 agonist ivuxolimab in advanced cancers. The assay was immunoSEQ multiplex PCR, and TCRdb's table has in-frame clones only and misses some. Here the sample spans 55,000 to 90,000 clones, roughly 80% being singletons. Sample: CD4+ or CD8+ T cells sorted from blood, taken in a trial of the OX40 agonist ivuxolimab. Source of these receptors: an adult with an advanced solid tumor such as melanoma, head and neck, liver or kidney cancer.

The V gene is TRBV5-1, the J gene TRBJ2-6; perhaps TRBD2 as D (6 bases). Trimming cost V 4 bases and J 0 bases, with 17 bases left between them. Per the germline V gene, CDR1 is SGHRS and CDR2 is YFSETQ. CDR3 length equals 18 residues. CDR3 loop: CASSGGDALYSGANVLTF. The CDR3, as DNA: TGCGCCAGCAGCGGAGGGGACGCCCTTTACTCTGGGGCCAACGTCCTGACTTTC.

To note about this clone: Different DNA sequences within this sample yield the same CDR3. This chain joins TRBV7-8 and TRBJ1-3; unclear D gene. Trimming removed 1 base at V and 1 base at J, with 8 bases between. The CDR3 is 15 amino acids. Germline-derived CDR1 and CDR2 are SGHVS and FQNEAQ. The CDR3 nucleotides are TGTGCCAGCAGCTTAGGAGGGTTTTCTGGAAACACCATATATTTT. Translated: CASSLGGFSGNTIYF.

In nucleotides, the CDR3 is TGTGCCAGCACCAAAACCGGGACGGGGGTATGGGAGCAGTACTTC. Amino acid sequence: CASTKTGTGVWEQYF. This chain uses TRBV6-1 with TRBJ2-5, with D tentatively TRBD2 (6 bases). CDR1 and CDR2 from the germline V gene are MNHNS and SASEGT. The length of the CDR3 is 15 residues. Trimming removed 7 bases from V and 11 bases from J, with 26 bases in between.

The chain uses TRBV30 and TRBJ2-7; the D is unclear. Trimming stripped 0 bases from V and 2 bases from J, with 14 bases between. Germline V gives CDR1 GTSNPN, CDR2 SVGIG (reference sequence). This CDR3 spans 15 amino acids. The CDR3 DNA reads TGTGCCTGGAGTGTTGGGCATCAGGTCACCTACGAGCAGTACTTC. Translating it yields CAWSVGHQVTYEQYF.

This clone was counted many times. The rearrangement joins TRBV28 to TRBJ2-4; TRBD1 agrees at 9 bases. The CDR3 length is 14 residues. V trimming: 5 bases; J trimming: 5 bases; junction bases outside the gene matches: 4. Germline assignment: CDR1 MDHEN and CDR2 SYDVKM. The CDR3 DNA follows: TGTGCCAGCAGTACCACAGGGGGCCAAAACATTCAGTACTTC. Amino acids: CASSTTGGQNIQYF.